These 6 T cell receptor beta chains came from one sample sequenced in a study of beta chain features in type 1 diabetes. Expressed TCRB transcripts were sequenced because the entire RNA isolate underwent reverse transcription. The protocol was immunoSEQ multiplex PCR, while the TCRdb copy is restricted to in-frame clones and leaves out a portion. The sample yields about 350,000 clones, about 18% seen once. The sequenced material came from naive CD4+ T cells from blood. These receptors all stem from a young woman in good health.

This clone was detected a few times. The rearrangement joins TRBV5-4 to TRBJ2-1, with 8 nucleotides matching TRBD2. The CDR3 contains 14 residues. Germline CDR1 reads SGHNT; CDR2 reads YYREEE (reference sequence). Trimming at V came to 0 bases and at J to 7 bases, leaving 3 bases not matched to a gene. The CDR3 region is CASSLAGGMNEQFF. In DNA, the CDR3 is TGTGCCAGCAGCTTGGCGGGGGGGATGAATGAGCAGTTCTTC. The full variable domain, completed using reference TRBV5-4 and TRBJ2-1, is ETGVTQSPTHLIKTRGQQVTLRCSSQSGHNTVSWYQQALGQGPQFIFQYYREEENGRGNFPPRFSGLQFPNYSSELNVNALELDDSALYLCASSLAGGMNEQFFGPGTRLTVL.

In its sample, this clone was seen a few times. This sequence joins TRBV5-4 and TRBJ2-7; TRBD2 agrees at 8 bases. The germline CDR1 and CDR2 sequences are SGHNT and YYREEE (reference sequence). There are 14 residues in the CDR3. With 4 bases clipped from V and 3 bases from J, the junction kept 6 bases outside the gene matches. CDR3 coding DNA: TGTGCCAGCAGCCCGGGGACTAGTGGCTACGAGCAGTACTTC. Translated: CASSPGTSGYEQYF.

The chain carries TRBV2 and TRBJ2-2, with D perhaps matching TRBD2 (6 bases). The CDR3 length is 15 residues. The germline V gene has CDR1 SNHLY and CDR2 FYNNEI. Between the trimmed V and J ends, which lost 7 bases and 1 base, there was a span of 13 bases. CDR3 sequence (DNA): TGTGCCAGCAAGCTCACGCGGGAGAACACCGGGGAGCTGTTTTTT. As protein: CASKLTRENTGELFF.

V gene TRBV5-1 combines with J gene TRBJ2-1; no definite D call. Germline-derived CDR1 and CDR2 are SGHRS and YFSETQ. The CDR3 has 14 amino acids. With 0 bases removed from V and 8 bases from J, the gap between germline ends came to 12 bases. The CDR3 sequence is CASSLGLSPYEQFF. Written as DNA, the CDR3 is TGCGCCAGCAGCTTGGGACTTTCCCCCTATGAGCAGTTCTTC.

J is TRBJ2-7 and V is TRBV25-1, with a weak D call TRBD1 (5 bases). Looked up from germline, CDR1 is MGHDK and CDR2 is SYGVNS. V dropped 1 base and J dropped 7 bases, with 14 bases sitting between them. The CDR3 sequence is 14 residues long. The CDR3 spells CASSESGPPREQYF. The DNA of the CDR3 is TGTGCCAGCAGTGAATCAGGGCCCCCGAGGGAGCAGTACTTC.

The gene calls are TRBV7-9 and TRBJ1-1; D unclear. Germline values: CDR1 SEHNR, CDR2 FQNEAQ (reference sequence). The CDR3 extends over 16 amino acids. V dropped 5 bases and J dropped 0 bases, with 16 bases sitting between them. The DNA of the CDR3 is TGTGCCAGCAGCCCCCTGCGCGGGAAAATGAACACTGAAGCTTTCTTT. This translates into CASSPLRGKMNTEAFF. Based on the CDR3 plus reference TRBV7-9 and TRBJ1-1, the full variable domain is DTGVSQNPRHKITKRGQNVTFRCDPISEHNRLYWYRQTLGQGPEFLTYFQNEAQLEKSRLLSDRFSAERPKGSFSTLEIQRTEQGDSAMYLCASSPLRGKMNTEAFFGQGTRLTVV.